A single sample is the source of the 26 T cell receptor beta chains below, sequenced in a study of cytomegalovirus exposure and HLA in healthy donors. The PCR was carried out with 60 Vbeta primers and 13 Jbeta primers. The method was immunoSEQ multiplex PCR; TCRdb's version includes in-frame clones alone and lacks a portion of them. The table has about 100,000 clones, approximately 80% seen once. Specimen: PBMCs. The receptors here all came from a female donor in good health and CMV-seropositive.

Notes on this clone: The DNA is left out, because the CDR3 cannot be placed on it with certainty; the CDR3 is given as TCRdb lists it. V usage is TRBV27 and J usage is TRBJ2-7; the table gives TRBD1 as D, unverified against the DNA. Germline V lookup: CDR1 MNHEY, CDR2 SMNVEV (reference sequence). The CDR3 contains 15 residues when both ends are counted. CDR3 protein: CASSSSTGVNYEQYF.

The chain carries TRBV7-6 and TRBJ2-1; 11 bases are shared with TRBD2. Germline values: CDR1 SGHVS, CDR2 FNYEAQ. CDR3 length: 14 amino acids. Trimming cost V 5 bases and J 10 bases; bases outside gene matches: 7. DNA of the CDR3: TGTGCCAGCAGCCCAGGACTAGCGGGTAACGAGCAGTTCTTC. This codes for CASSPGLAGNEQFF.

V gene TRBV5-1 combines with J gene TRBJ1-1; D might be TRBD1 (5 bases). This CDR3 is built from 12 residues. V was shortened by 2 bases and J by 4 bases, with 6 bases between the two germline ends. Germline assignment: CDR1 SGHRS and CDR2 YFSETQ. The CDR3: CASSFQGTEAFF. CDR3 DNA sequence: TGCGCCAGCAGCTTTCAGGGCACTGAAGCTTTCTTT.

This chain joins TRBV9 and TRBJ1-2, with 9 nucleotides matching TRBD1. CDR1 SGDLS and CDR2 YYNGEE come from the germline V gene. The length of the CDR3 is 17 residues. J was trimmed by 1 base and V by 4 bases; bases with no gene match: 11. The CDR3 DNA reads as TGTGCCAGCAGCCGAGGACAGGGGCACTACCTTAACTATGGCTACACCTTC. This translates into CASSRGQGHYLNYGYTF.

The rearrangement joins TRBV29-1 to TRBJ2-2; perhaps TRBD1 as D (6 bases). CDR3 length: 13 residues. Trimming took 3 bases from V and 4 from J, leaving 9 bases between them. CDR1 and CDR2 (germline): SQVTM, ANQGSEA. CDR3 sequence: CSVDRGGTGELFF. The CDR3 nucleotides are TGCAGCGTTGACAGGGGTGGCACCGGGGAGCTGTTTTTT.

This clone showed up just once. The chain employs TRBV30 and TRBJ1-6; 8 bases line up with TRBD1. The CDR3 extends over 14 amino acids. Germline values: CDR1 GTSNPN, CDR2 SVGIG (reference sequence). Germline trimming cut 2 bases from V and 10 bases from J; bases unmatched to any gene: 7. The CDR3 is CAWSRGQGRSPLHF. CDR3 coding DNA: TGTGCCTGGAGTCGCGGACAGGGACGCTCACCCCTCCACTTT.

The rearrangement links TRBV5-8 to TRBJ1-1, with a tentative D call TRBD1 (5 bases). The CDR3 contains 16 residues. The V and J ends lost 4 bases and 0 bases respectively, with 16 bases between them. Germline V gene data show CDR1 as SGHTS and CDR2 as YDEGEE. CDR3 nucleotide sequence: TGTGCCAGCAGCCGCGTAAGGACAACGATGAACACTGAAGCTTTCTTT. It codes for CASSRVRTTMNTEAFF.

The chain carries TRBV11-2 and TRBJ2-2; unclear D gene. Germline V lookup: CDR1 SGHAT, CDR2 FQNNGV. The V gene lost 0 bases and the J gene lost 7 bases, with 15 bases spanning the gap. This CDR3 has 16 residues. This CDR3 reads CASSLDPGLVLGELFF. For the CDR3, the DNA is TGTGCCAGCAGCTTAGATCCGGGTCTCGTCCTCGGGGAGCTGTTTTTT.

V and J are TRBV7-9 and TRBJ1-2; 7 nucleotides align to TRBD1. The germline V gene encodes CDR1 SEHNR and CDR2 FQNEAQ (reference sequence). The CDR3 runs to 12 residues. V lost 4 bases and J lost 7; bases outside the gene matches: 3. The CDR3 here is CASSWGQRGYTF. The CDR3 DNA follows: TGTGCCAGCAGCTGGGGACAGCGTGGCTACACCTTC.

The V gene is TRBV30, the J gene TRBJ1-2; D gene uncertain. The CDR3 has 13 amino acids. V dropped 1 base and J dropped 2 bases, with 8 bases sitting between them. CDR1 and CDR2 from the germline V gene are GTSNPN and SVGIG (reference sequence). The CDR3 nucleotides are TGTGCCTGGAGTGGGGCCGAGAACTATGGCTACACCTTC. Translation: CAWSGAENYGYTF.

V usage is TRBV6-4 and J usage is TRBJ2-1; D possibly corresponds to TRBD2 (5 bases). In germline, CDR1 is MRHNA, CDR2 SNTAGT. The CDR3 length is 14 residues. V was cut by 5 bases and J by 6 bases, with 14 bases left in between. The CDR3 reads CASSSEIGSNEQFF. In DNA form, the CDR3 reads TGTGCCAGCAGTAGTGAGATAGGGAGCAATGAGCAGTTCTTC.

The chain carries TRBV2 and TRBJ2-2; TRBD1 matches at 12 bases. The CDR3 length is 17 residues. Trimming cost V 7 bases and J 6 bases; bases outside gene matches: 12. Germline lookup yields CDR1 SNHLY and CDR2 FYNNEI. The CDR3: CASTRGDRGRMSGELFF. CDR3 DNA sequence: TGTGCCAGCACCCGAGGGGACAGGGGGCGTATGTCCGGGGAGCTGTTTTTT. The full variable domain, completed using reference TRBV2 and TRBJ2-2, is EPEVTQTPSHQVTQMGQEVILRCVPISNHLYFYWYRQILGQKVEFLVSFYNNEISEKSEIFDDQFSVERPDGSNFTLKIRSTKLEDSAMYFCASTRGDRGRMSGELFFGEGSRLTVL.

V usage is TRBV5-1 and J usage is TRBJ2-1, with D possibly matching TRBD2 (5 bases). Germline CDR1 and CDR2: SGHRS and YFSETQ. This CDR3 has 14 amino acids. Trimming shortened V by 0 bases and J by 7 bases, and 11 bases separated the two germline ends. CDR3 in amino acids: CASSLEASRNEQFF. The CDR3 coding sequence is TGCGCCAGCAGCTTGGAGGCTAGCAGGAATGAGCAGTTCTTC.

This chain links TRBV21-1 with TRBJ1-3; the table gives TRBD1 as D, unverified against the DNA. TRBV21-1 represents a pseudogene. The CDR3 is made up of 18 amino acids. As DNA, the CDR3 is TGTGCCAGCAGCAGGTTGCGGGGACAGGGGTTTTATGGAAACACCATATATTTT. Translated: CASSRLRGQGFYGNTIYF.

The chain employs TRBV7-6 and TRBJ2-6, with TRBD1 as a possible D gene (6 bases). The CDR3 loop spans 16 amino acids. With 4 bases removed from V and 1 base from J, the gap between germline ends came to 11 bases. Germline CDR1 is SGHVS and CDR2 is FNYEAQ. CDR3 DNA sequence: TGTGCCAGCAGCTCCAACCAGGGGTCTGGGGCCAACGTCCTGACTTTC. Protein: CASSSNQGSGANVLTF.

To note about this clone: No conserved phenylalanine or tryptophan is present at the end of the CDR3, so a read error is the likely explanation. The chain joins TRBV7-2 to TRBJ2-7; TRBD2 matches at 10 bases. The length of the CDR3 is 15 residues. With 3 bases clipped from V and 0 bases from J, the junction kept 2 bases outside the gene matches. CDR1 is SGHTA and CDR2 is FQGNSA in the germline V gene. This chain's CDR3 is CASSFSGGTSYEQYL. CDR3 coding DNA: TGTGCCAGCAGCTTTAGCGGGGGGACCTCCTACGAGCAGTACCTC.

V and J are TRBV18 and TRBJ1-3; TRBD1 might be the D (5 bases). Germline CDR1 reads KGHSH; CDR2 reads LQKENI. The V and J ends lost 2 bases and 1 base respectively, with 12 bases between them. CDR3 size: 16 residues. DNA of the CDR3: TGTGCCAGCTCACCAAGATTAGGGGTTTCTGGAAACACCATATATTTT. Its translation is CASSPRLGVSGNTIYF.

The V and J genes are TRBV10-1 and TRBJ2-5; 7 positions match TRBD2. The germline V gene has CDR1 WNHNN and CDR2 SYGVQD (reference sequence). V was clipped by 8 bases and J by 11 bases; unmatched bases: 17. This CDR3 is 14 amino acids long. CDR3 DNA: TGCGCCAGCTTAGAATTGGCGGGAGTTCGGGAGCAGTACTTC. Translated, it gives CASLELAGVREQYF.

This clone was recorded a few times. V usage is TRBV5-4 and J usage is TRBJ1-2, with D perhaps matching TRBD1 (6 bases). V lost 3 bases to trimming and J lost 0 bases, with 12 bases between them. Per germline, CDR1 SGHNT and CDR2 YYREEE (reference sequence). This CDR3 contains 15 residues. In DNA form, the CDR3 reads TGTGCCAGCAGCTGGGCAGGGGCGGCTAACTATGGCTACACCTTC. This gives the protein CASSWAGAANYGYTF.

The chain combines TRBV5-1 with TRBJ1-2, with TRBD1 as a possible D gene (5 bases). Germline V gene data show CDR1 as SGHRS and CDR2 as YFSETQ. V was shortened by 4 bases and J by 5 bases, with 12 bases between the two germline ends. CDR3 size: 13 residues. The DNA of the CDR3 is TGCGCCAGCAGCCAGGCCGGGGGGTATGGCTACACCTTC. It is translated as CASSQAGGYGYTF.

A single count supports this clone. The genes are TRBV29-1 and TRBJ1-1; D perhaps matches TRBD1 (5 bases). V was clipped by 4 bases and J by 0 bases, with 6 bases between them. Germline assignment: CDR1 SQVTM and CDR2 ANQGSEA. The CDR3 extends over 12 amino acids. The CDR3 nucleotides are TGCAGCGTTGGACAGCTGAACACTGAAGCTTTCTTT. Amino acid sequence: CSVGQLNTEAFF.

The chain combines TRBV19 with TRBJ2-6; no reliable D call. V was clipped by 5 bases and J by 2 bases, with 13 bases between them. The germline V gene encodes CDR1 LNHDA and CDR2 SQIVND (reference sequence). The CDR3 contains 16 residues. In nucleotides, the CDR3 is TGTGCCAGTAGTGCCCCCACACCCCCTGGGGCCAACGTCCTGACTTTC. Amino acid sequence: CASSAPTPPGANVLTF.

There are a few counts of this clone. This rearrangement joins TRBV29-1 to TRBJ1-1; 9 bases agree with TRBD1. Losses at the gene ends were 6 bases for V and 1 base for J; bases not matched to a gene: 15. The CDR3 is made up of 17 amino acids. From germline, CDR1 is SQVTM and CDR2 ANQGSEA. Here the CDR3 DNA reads TGCAGCGTCCACAGGTGGGGGACAGGGTTGGGGAACACTGAAGCTTTCTTT. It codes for CSVHRWGTGLGNTEAFF. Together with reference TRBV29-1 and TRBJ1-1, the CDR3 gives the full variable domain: SAVISQKPSRDICQRGTSLTIQCQVDSQVTMMFWYRQQPGQSLTLIATANQGSEATYESGFVIDKFPISRPNLTFSTLTVSNMSPEDSSIYLCSVHRWGTGLGNTEAFFGQGTRLTVV.

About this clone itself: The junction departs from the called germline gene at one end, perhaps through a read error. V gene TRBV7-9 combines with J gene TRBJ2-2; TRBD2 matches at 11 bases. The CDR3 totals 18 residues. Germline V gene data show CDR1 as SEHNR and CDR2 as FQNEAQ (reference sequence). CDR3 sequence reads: CSSSPRRTSGQNTGELFF. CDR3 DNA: TGTTCCAGCAGCCCGAGACGGACTAGCGGGCAGAACACCGGGGAGCTGTTTTTT. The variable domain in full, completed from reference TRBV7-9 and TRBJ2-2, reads DTGVSQNPRHKITKRGQNVTFRCDPISEHNRLYWYRQTLGQGPEFLTYFQNEAQLEKSRLLSDRFSAERPKGSFSTLEIQRTEQGDSAMYLCSSSPRRTSGQNTGELFFGEGSRLTVL.

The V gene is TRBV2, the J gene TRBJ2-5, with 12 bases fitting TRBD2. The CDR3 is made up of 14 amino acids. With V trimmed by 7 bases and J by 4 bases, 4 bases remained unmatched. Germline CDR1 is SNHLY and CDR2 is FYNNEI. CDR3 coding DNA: TGTGCCAGCAAGAGGGGACTAGCGGGAGAGACCCAGTACTTC. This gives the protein CASKRGLAGETQYF.

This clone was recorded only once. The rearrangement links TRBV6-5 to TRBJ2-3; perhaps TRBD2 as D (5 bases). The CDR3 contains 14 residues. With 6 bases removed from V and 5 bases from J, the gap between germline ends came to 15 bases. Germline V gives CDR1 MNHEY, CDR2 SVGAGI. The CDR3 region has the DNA TGTGCCAGCAGGAACCCGCTGGCGGGAGATACGCAGTATTTT. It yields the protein CASRNPLAGDTQYF.